This TCR beta chain originates from a study of blood T cell dynamics during melanoma immunotherapy (dated by TCRdb to the early 2020s). Broadly, across the study: The patients had metastatic melanoma and were given first-line pembrolizumab or nivolumab plus ipilimumab as standard of care in the United Kingdom. To find early correlates of response, peripheral T cell receptor repertoires were profiled in metastatic melanoma patients before and after one cycle of checkpoint inhibitor therapy. The training cohort consisted of consecutive patients, while an additional independent group of patients from the same centre was pooled to form an external validation set. General conclusions and limits of the study: Among sorted CD8+ subsets, the highest similarity to cfDNA CDR3 sequences and the highest clonality were observed in TIE cells, which was suggestive of active turnover with convergence on dominant clones. The relatively small sample size was acknowledged as a potential limitation on generalization of the results. Whether the T cell clones behind the repertoire changes were melanoma-specific or instead reflected general immune activation was something the study could not determine.

Trimming at the junction amounts to 5 bases on V and 8 bases on J, and the germline ends lie 13 bases apart. Inclusive of the bounding cysteine and phenylalanine, the CDR3 is 13 residues long. Only the CDR3 region is kept as DNA, spanning 39 bases read in frame from base 1. The germline V gene (reference sequence) gives CDR1 as SEHNR and CDR2 as FQNEAQ. Interpreted using the paper, the time point label stands for: week 3, after first cycle of checkpoint inhibitor. Blood was sampled before treatment (T0) and at week 3 (W3), after the first cycle of checkpoint blockade. Except for a couple of patients with rapid clinical progression, response was assessed 12 weeks after the first infusion by RECIST 1.1; disease control meant complete response, partial response or stable disease. Patients with prior systemic cancer treatment, concomitant immunosuppressant therapy or synchronous other active malignancies were excluded. In six patients, three progressing and three with disease control, sorted CD8+ memory and naive T cell subsets were sequenced at T0 and W3. PBMC were isolated from blood with Lymphoprep and SepMate tubes, followed by red cell lysis. DNA from PBMC and sorted T cell subsets was extracted with QIAamp DNA Blood Mini kits. Before DNA extraction, CD8+ T cell subsets were live-sorted on a FACSAria III cytometer and then frozen. For flow cytometry, fresh PBMC were kept at 4 degrees C in PBS with about 2% fetal bovine serum and analyzed within 25 hours.

The entire DNA extracted from each sorted CD8+ T cell subset was loaded into the assay. TCR beta CDR3 sequences were amplified from genomic DNA with the immunoSEQ TCRb Assay kit following manufacturer instructions. The KAPA Library Quantification Kit for Illumina platforms was used to quantify the pooled libraries by qPCR. Sequencing of the pooled libraries was done on an Illumina NextSeq 500, with clustering at about 0.6-1.1 pM. In the original analysis: Analysis of the TCR data relied on immunoSEQ ANALYZER and the R LymphoSeq package. A rearrangement efficiency score was calculated as productive divided by the sum of productive and non-productive CDR3 sequences. Clonality was measured with the Gini coefficient and diversity with the Renyi index at alpha=1, compared pairwise between timepoints within each patient. In LymphoSeq, clonal relatedness was computed with an edit distance of 3 and repertoire similarity was computed with the Bhattacharyya coefficient. To classify response, a linear discriminant analysis based on week-3 changes in clonality and diversity was built with the R MASS and caret packages. TCRdb obtained this table from immuneACCESS and retained in-frame rearrangements with V and J assigned. These tables miss some clones; where compared with another copy, unresolved V genes account for less than half of the shortfall, and the remainder is unexplained. For V, J and clone size, that table is used; D and trimming come from the DNA. The sample records some 15,000 clones, roughly 93% of which are singletons. The ten top clones hold over 0.2% of the sample.

As regards this clone: The antigen this receptor binds is unknown. Per-nucleotide qualities are absent, and no much larger clonotype sits a single base away.

This receptor chain uses TRBV7-9 and TRBJ2-1, with no D gene named confidently. The origin of this receptor is a human donor with melanoma. Sequencing was performed on effector memory CD8+ T cells from blood, taken from a patient treated with checkpoint blockade. The nucleotides read TGTGCCAGCAGCCCACCACGCCCCGATGAGCAGTTCTTC. This sequence encodes CASSPPRPDEQFF.